One sample yielded the 18 T cell receptor beta chains listed below, sequenced in a study of CD8 T cells in ankylosing spondylitis. TCRdb called the 5' RACE reads again in MiXCR, with one record for every CDR3 protein. The table lists around 100,000 distinct CDR3 sequences, less than 25% of them singletons. Sequenced material: synovial fluid, either unsorted or a sorted T cell fraction (not recorded which). Receptors originate from a male donor with ankylosing spondylitis.

This clonotype was found a few times. This sequence joins TRBV5-1 and TRBJ1-6, with D possibly being TRBD1 (6 bases). The CDR3 loop spans 14 amino acids. Per germline, CDR1 SGHRS and CDR2 YFSETQ. V was trimmed by 1 base and J by 5 bases, leaving 7 bases between them. Here the CDR3 DNA reads TGCGCCAGCAGCTTGTCAGGGGATAATTCACCCCTCCACTTT. Its protein is CASSLSGDNSPLHF.

This clonotype has a count of ten or more. This chain links TRBV5-5 with TRBJ1-4; D call uncertain. The CDR3 runs to 13 residues. Germline CDR1 SGHKS, CDR2 YYEKEE (reference sequence). Trimming cost V 4 bases and J 2 bases, with 6 bases left between them. This chain's CDR3 is CASSTYTNEKLFF. CDR3 sequence (DNA): TGTGCCAGCAGCACGTACACTAATGAAAAACTGTTTTTT.

This clonotype was seen at least ten times. The chain combines TRBV20-1 with TRBJ1-1; the D is unclear. The CDR3 extends over 14 amino acids. Trimming stripped 0 bases from V and 0 bases from J, with 8 bases between. The V gene's germline CDR1 is DFQATT and CDR2 SNEGSKA (reference sequence). The CDR3 sequence is CSARDFSLNTEAFF. CDR3 sequence (DNA): TGCAGTGCTAGAGATTTCAGTTTGAACACTGAAGCTTTCTTT.

This clonotype occurred a few times. CDR3 bases: TGTGCCAGCAGCTACGCTAGCGGGAGTCTGGATGAGCAGTTCTTC. This encodes CASSYASGSLDEQFF. The chain links TRBV27 to TRBJ2-1; TRBD2 agrees at 10 bases. In germline, CDR1 is MNHEY, CDR2 SMNVEV (reference sequence). The CDR3 runs to 15 residues. V dropped 6 bases and J dropped 8; count of bases not matched to a gene: 10.

This clonotype was counted once. The chain couples TRBV3-1 to TRBJ1-1; D is unclear. Germline CDR1 reads LGHDT; CDR2 reads YNNKEL (reference sequence). CDR3 size: 13 residues. V was pared by 6 bases and J by 5 bases, with 13 bases between. As DNA, the CDR3 is TGTGCCAGCAGTCTCGGGTTACGGACTGAAGCTTTCTTT. Protein: CASSLGLRTEAFF.

This clonotype was counted at least ten times. The chain joins TRBV10-3 to TRBJ2-2, with 9 bases identical to TRBD1. The CDR3 covers 16 residues. Germline CDR1 reads ENHRY; CDR2 reads SYGVKD. Trimming at V came to 8 bases and at J to 6 bases, leaving 13 bases not matched to a gene. DNA of the CDR3: TGTGCCATCTCAGTCGCCGGGACAGGGTCACCCGGGGAGCTGTTTTTT. This gives the protein CAISVAGTGSPGELFF.

The chain uses TRBV7-9 and TRBJ2-2, with no clear D. Germline assignment: CDR1 SEHNR and CDR2 FQNEAQ (reference sequence). The CDR3 totals 12 residues. V was pared by 5 bases and J by 7 bases, with 8 bases between. The chain's CDR3 is CASSPLGGELFF. The CDR3 nucleotides read TGTGCCAGCAGCCCCCTGGGCGGGGAGCTGTTTTTT. Based on the CDR3 plus reference TRBV7-9 and TRBJ2-2, the full variable domain is DTGVSQNPRHKITKRGQNVTFRCDPISEHNRLYWYRQTLGQGPEFLTYFQNEAQLEKSRLLSDRFSAERPKGSFSTLEIQRTEQGDSAMYLCASSPLGGELFFGEGSRLTVL.

J is TRBJ2-1 and V is TRBV5-1, with TRBD2 identical over 8 bases. In germline, CDR1 is SGHRS, CDR2 YFSETQ. The CDR3 loop spans 18 amino acids. Unmatched junction bases numbered 20, after V lost 4 bases and J lost 8 bases. The CDR3 here is CASSPARVGLAGKDEQFF. CDR3 nucleotide sequence: TGCGCCAGCAGCCCAGCAAGGGTTGGGTTAGCGGGGAAGGATGAGCAGTTCTTC.

This chain uses TRBV5-1 with TRBJ1-1; D gene ambiguous. CDR1 SGHRS and CDR2 YFSETQ come from the germline V gene. CDR3 length equals 15 residues. V dropped 0 bases and J dropped 11 bases, with 20 bases sitting between them. CDR3 coding DNA: TGCGCCAGCAGCTTGGCCCCGGAGGACTTCGATGGGGCTTTCTTT. Residues: CASSLAPEDFDGAFF.

The gene calls are TRBV7-9 and TRBJ2-7; unclear D gene. The germline V gene encodes CDR1 SEHNR and CDR2 FQNEAQ (reference sequence). The CDR3 runs 13 residues. The germline V and J ends were trimmed by 4 bases and 4 bases, with 11 bases remaining between them. CDR3 sequence (DNA): TGTGCCAGCAGCTCCTTGGCGTTTTACGAGCAGTACTTC. It encodes CASSSLAFYEQYF.

The chain recombines TRBV10-3 with TRBJ2-5, with TRBD2 matching 11 bases. The V and J ends lost 2 bases and 4 bases, in that order; junction bases with no gene match: 6. Looked up from germline, CDR1 is ENHRY and CDR2 is SYGVKD. The CDR3 consists of 16 residues. The CDR3: CAISERASGRRETQYF. The DNA for the CDR3 is TGTGCCATCAGTGAGAGGGCTAGCGGGAGGCGAGAGACCCAGTACTTC.

V usage is TRBV20-1 and J usage is TRBJ1-1; D unresolved. V was pared by 0 bases and J by 0 bases, with 14 bases between. Germline V CDR1 and CDR2: DFQATT, SNEGSKA (reference sequence). The CDR3 is 16 residues long. The CDR3 DNA reads TGCAGTGCTAGAGATCTTCTAGTCACCATGAACACTGAAGCTTTCTTT. Translation: CSARDLLVTMNTEAFF.

The sample holds a few counts of this clonotype. This chain links TRBV7-7 with TRBJ2-5, with 8 bases identical to TRBD1. The CDR3 extends over 14 amino acids. The germline V gene encodes CDR1 SSHAT and CDR2 FNYEAQ (reference sequence). With 4 bases clipped from V and 0 bases from J, the junction kept 1 base outside the gene matches. CDR3 sequence reads: CASSSGQDQETQYF. The DNA of the CDR3 is TGTGCCAGCAGCTCGGGACAGGACCAAGAGACCCAGTACTTC.

V usage is TRBV12-3 or TRBV12-4 and J usage is TRBJ1-5, with a weak D call TRBD1 (5 bases). This CDR3 comprises 13 residues. V was pared by 6 bases and J by 5 bases, with 11 bases between. The CDR3 region is CASRQGGDQPQHF. CDR3 DNA: TGTGCCAGCAGGCAGGGAGGGGATCAGCCCCAGCATTTT.

V is TRBV13 and J is TRBJ2-1; D unresolved. The V gene's germline CDR1 is PRHDT and CDR2 FYEKMQ (reference sequence). Deletions cut 7 bases from V and 11 bases from J, with 21 bases between. CDR3 length equals 14 residues. The CDR3 DNA sequence: TGTGCCAGCATCAAACAAGGAGAACTGGGTAAGCAGTTCTTC. Its translation is CASIKQGELGKQFF. Variable domain in full (rest from reference TRBV13 and TRBJ2-1): AAGVIQSPRHLIKEKRETATLKCYPIPRHDTVYWYQQGPGQDPQFLISFYEKMQSDKGSIPDRFSAQQFSDYHSELNMSSLELGDSALYFCASIKQGELGKQFFGPGTRLTVL.

V usage is TRBV3-1 and J usage is TRBJ2-3; 7 nucleotides align to TRBD1. V was clipped by 4 bases and J by 6 bases; unmatched bases: 10. The CDR3 totals 15 residues. The germline V gene encodes CDR1 LGHDT and CDR2 YNNKEL (reference sequence). The chain's CDR3 is CASSPGTDLLDTQYF. The DNA of the CDR3 is TGTGCCAGCAGCCCGGGGACAGATTTATTGGATACGCAGTATTTT.

This clonotype came up a few times. The V and J genes are TRBV12-3 or TRBV12-4 and TRBJ2-4; a weak D match, TRBD1 (6 bases). The CDR3 sequence is 14 residues long. Trimming pared 6 bases from V and 0 bases from J, leaving 9 bases between. This CDR3 reads CASSPRGAKNIQYF. Here the CDR3 DNA reads TGTGCCAGCAGCCCCAGGGGAGCCAAAAACATTCAGTACTTC.

The V and J genes are TRBV7-2 and TRBJ2-7; D not resolved. The V and J ends lost 4 bases and 7 bases respectively, with 8 bases between them. This CDR3 has 11 residues. Germline-derived CDR1 and CDR2 are SGHTA and FQGNSA. CDR3 in DNA: TGTGCCAGCAGCTCCAGGCTAGAGCAGTACTTC. Amino acids: CASSSRLEQYF.